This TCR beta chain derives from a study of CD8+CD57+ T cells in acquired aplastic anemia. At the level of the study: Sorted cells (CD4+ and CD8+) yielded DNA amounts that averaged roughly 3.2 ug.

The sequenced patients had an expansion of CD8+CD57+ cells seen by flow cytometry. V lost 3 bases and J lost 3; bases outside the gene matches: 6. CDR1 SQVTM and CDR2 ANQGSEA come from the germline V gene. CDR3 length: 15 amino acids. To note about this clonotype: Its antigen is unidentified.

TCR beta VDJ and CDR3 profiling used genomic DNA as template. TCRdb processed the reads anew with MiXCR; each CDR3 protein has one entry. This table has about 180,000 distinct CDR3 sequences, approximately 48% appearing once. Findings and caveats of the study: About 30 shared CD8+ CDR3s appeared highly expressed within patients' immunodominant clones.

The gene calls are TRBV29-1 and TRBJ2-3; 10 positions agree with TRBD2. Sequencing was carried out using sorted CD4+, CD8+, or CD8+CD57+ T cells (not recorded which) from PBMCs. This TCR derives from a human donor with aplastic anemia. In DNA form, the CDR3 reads TGCAGCGTTGAGGGAGGGACTAGCGAAACAGATACGCAGTATTTT. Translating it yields CSVEGGTSETDTQYF.